This entry features one TCR beta chain sequence. The TCR libraries each used total RNA (3500 ng per library). TCRdb re-analyzed the 5' RACE reads; it lists each CDR3 protein once, without DNA. The record lists roughly 330,000 distinct CDR3 sequences, of which the ten most abundant hold 2% to 2.5%. These data originate in a study of monozygotic twins with inflammatory bowel disease. The CDR3 is 13 residues long. The germline V gene has CDR1 SGHRS and CDR2 YFSETQ. The chain joins TRBV5-1 to TRBJ1-2. The sequence was obtained from a human donor with ulcerative colitis or Crohn's disease, or a healthy co-twin of an affected twin (not recorded which). The sample consisted of blood. The chain's CDR3 is CASSLDSGYGYTF.